A selection of T cell receptor beta chains follows, all from one sample in a study of T cells of healthy individuals. TCRdb re-called the 5' RACE reads through MiXCR, storing one row per CDR3 protein. The repertoire holds about 60,000 distinct CDR3 sequences, with 15% to 20% as singletons. These receptors came from a human donor in good health. CDR3s include the opening cysteine and the closing phenylalanine or tryptophan.

j_gene,v_gene,CDR3aa
TRBJ2-3,TRBV7-9,CASSSAPGTEGTDTQYF
TRBJ1-1,TRBV4-1,CASSLVEGDEAFF
TRBJ2-2,TRBV27,CASSSGLALAGELFF
TRBJ2-3,TRBV20-1,CSALTSGRARADTQYF
TRBJ1-2,TRBV29-1,CSVETGGAYGYTF
TRBJ2-5,TRBV7-3,CASSLVGGGLQETQYF
TRBJ2-1,TRBV12-3/TRBV12-4,CASSFGTGKFF
TRBJ1-2,TRBV2,CASRSVGGQRAYGYTF
TRBJ2-6,TRBV5-6,CASSPYRDRGLFLSGANVLTF
TRBJ2-3,TRBV10-1,CASSAGTLGTDTQYF
TRBJ1-2,TRBV20-1,CSASRTSGPGGYTF
TRBJ2-7,TRBV7-2,CASSSKTSGVYEQYF
TRBJ2-5,TRBV12-3/TRBV12-4,CASSPQWGSETQYF
TRBJ2-7,TRBV7-8,CASSLDREQYF
TRBJ1-1,TRBV6-6,CASVPSKSNLEAFF
TRBJ2-7,TRBV28,CAITGGKDFYEQYF
TRBJ1-4,TRBV7-2,CASSTRDFGYEKLFF
TRBJ1-4,TRBV5-1,CASSLVSLEKLFF
TRBJ2-1,TRBV11-3,CASSLGGASTNEQFF
TRBJ2-1,TRBV30,CASQGSSGGSYNEQFF
TRBJ2-3,TRBV5-6,CASSVGTSGRTDTQYF
TRBJ1-6,TRBV2,CASNRQSSYNSPLHF
TRBJ2-3,TRBV12-3/TRBV12-4,CASSYLGQGISTQYF
TRBJ2-2,TRBV10-3,CAISDSGTSLTGELFF
TRBJ2-2,TRBV20-1,CSAKREVDTGELFF
TRBJ2-1,TRBV5-1,CASSVNLSGEQFF
TRBJ1-3,TRBV7-6,CASSPGVRNTIYF
TRBJ2-3,TRBV15,CATSSWGADTQYF
TRBJ2-7,TRBV5-1,CASSPEPATVDYEQYF
TRBJ1-6,TRBV4-3,CASSQAGQGNSPLHF
TRBJ2-2,TRBV29-1,CSVVDGRAGIGELFF
TRBJ2-5,TRBV4-2,CASSQATGTRTSQYF
TRBJ2-6,TRBV5-1,CASSPRAGVSGANVLTF
TRBJ2-3,TRBV9,CASSVASGRTDTQYF
TRBJ2-6,TRBV20-1,CSARMTGHTSGANVLTF
TRBJ2-5,TRBV6-6,CASRSQTVQETQYF
TRBJ2-3,TRBV20-1,CSGVLPGLAITDTQYF
TRBJ1-1,TRBV12-3/TRBV12-4,CASIRQRNTEAFF
TRBJ2-3,TRBV7-9,CASRAGRTDTQYF